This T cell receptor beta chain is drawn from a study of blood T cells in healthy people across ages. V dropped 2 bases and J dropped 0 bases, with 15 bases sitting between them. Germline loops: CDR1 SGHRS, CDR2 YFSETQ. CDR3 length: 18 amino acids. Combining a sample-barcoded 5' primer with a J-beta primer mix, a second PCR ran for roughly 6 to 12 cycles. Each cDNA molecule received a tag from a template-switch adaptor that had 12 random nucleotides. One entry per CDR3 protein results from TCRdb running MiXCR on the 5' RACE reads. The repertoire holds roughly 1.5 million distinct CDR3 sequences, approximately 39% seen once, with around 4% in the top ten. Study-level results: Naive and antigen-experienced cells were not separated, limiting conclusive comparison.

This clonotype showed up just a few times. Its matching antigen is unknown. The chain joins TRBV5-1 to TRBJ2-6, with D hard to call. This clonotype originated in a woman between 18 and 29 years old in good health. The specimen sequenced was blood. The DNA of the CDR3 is TGCGCCAGCAGCTTAAGGGCCATGCCCTACTCTGGGGCCAACGTCCTGACTTTC. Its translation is CASSLRAMPYSGANVLTF.